These T cell receptor beta chains were read from a single sample in a study of early stage breast cancer tumors. The assay was immunoSEQ multiplex PCR, and TCRdb's table has in-frame clones only and misses some. This repertoire shows 25,000 to 30,000 clones, about three fifths found once; its top ten account for 7% to 9%. The material sequenced was breast tumor tissue. Receptors were obtained from a person aged 45 to 60 with breast cancer. Both conserved end residues are part of each CDR3. The D gene is left open where the match is weak. Only some rows state a clone size, as once, few, many or a class for expanded clones.

cdr3_nt,cdr3_aa,clone_size,d_call,v_call,j_call
TGTGCCAGCAGTGACCTCAGGAGGAGCAATCAGCCCCAGCATTTT,CASSDLRRSNQPQHF,-,-,TRBV6-4,TRBJ1-5
TGTGCCAGCAGTGAAAGGGAGGGACGTGGAGCTTTCTTT,CASSEREGRGAFF,-,-,TRBV6-1,TRBJ1-1
TGTGCCAGTAGTCCCACCGGGACAACGAACACCGGGGAGCTGTTTTTT,CASSPTGTTNTGELFF,-,-,TRBV19,TRBJ2-2
TGTGCCAGCAGCCTGCGTCCCTCCTATAGCAATCAGCCCCAGCATTTT,CASSLRPSYSNQPQHF,-,-,TRBV7-8,TRBJ1-5
TGCGCCAGCAGCTTGGCCGGAGGGGCTGGGACTACTAGCGGGTACAATGAGCAGTTCTTC,CASSLAGGAGTTSGYNEQFF,-,TRBD2,TRBV5-1,TRBJ2-1
TGTGCCTGGCACCGGGAGACGCCCTACAATGAGCAGTTCTTC,CAWHRETPYNEQFF,-,-,TRBV30,TRBJ2-1
TGTGCCAGCAGCCACCAGGGGGCGGGGGCCTATGGCTACACCTTC,CASSHQGAGAYGYTF,-,TRBD1,TRBV7-3,TRBJ1-2
TGTGCCAGCAGCTTCTCTAGCGGCCAAGAGACCCAGTACTTC,CASSFSSGQETQYF,-,TRBD2,TRBV7-9,TRBJ2-5
TGTGCCAGCAGCTTCGACGAGGGGGCCATCCCTGGTGGCTACACCTTC,CASSFDEGAIPGGYTF,-,TRBD1,TRBV6-6,TRBJ1-2
TGTGCCTGTTGGGACGGCTCTAACTATGGCTACACCTTC,CACWDGSNYGYTF,-,-,TRBV6-5,TRBJ1-2
TGCGCCAGCAGGAGAGGTAGCGGAACCTACGAGCAGTACTTC,CASRRGSGTYEQYF,-,-,TRBV5-1,TRBJ2-7
TGTGCCAGCGACAGGGGGCAAGGGGGTGAAGCTTTCTTT,CASDRGQGGEAFF,-,TRBD1,TRBV19,TRBJ1-1
TGTGCCAGCAGTGCCTGGGCCACGGGCGGGGAGACCCAGTACTTC,CASSAWATGGETQYF,few,-,TRBV25-1,TRBJ2-5
TGTGCCAGCAGCCGACTGGGGGGGACAGATACGCAGTATTTT,CASSRLGGTDTQYF,once,TRBD2,TRBV6-5,TRBJ2-3
TGTGCCAGCAGTGAGGCTAGCGGGAGAGTTCACTACAATGAGCAGTTCTTC,CASSEASGRVHYNEQFF,-,TRBD2,TRBV6-4,TRBJ2-1
TGTGCCTGCACCGCTGGAACAGATACGCAGTATTTT,CACTAGTDTQYF,-,-,TRBV7-8,TRBJ2-3
TGTGCCAGCAGTTACTCAGTGAGGGAAAAACTGTTTTTT,CASSYSVREKLFF,-,-,TRBV6-5,TRBJ1-4
TGTGCCAGCAGCCTTAGTGGGACTAGCGGAAACTCCTACAATGAGCAGTTCTTC,CASSLSGTSGNSYNEQFF,once,TRBD2,TRBV7-9,TRBJ2-1
TGTGCCAGCAGCTTAAATCTAGCGGGTACTGCGTACGAGCAGTACTTC,CASSLNLAGTAYEQYF,-,TRBD2,TRBV11-2,TRBJ2-7
TGTGCCAGCAGCTCCGACAGCTACTATGGCTACACCTTC,CASSSDSYYGYTF,-,-,TRBV7-2,TRBJ1-2
TGTGCCAGCAGTCCGGTTCTACAGGGGGTAAGCAATCAGCCCCAGCATTTT,CASSPVLQGVSNQPQHF,-,TRBD1,TRBV28,TRBJ1-5
TGTGCCACGCAGGAGGACACCTATGGCTACACCTTC,CATQEDTYGYTF,-,-,TRBV6-1,TRBJ1-2
TGTGCCAGTAGTGATAGCGGGAAGTTAGCCGGGGAGCTGTTTTTT,CASSDSGKLAGELFF,-,TRBD2,TRBV19,TRBJ2-2
TGTGCCATCAGTGAGTCTAAGGGACAGGGCCCTACAGATACGCAGTATTTT,CAISESKGQGPTDTQYF,once,TRBD1,TRBV10-3,TRBJ2-3
TGCGCCAGCAAACCTCGACAGGGCCTAGGGTATGGCTACACCTTC,CASKPRQGLGYGYTF,-,TRBD1,TRBV5-1,TRBJ1-2
TGTGCCAGCAGCTTAGGAGCAGGGAGCGAGCAGTACTTC,CASSLGAGSEQYF,-,-,TRBV7-8,TRBJ2-7
TGTGCCAGCAGCTCCCTGGGGCTAGCGGGGTTCGAGCAGTACTTC,CASSSLGLAGFEQYF,-,TRBD2,TRBV14,TRBJ2-7
TGTGCCAGCATTTGGCAGGGGGTGACCTACGAGCAGTACTTC,CASIWQGVTYEQYF,-,TRBD1,TRBV2,TRBJ2-7
TGTGCCAGCAGAGCCCGGACAGGGGGCACCTACGAGCAGTACTTC,CASRARTGGTYEQYF,-,TRBD1,TRBV2,TRBJ2-7
TGTGCCAGCAGCCCGGCAGGGATTAGGAACTATGGCTACACCTTC,CASSPAGIRNYGYTF,-,-,TRBV28,TRBJ1-2
TGTGCCAGCAGTACGAGTGTAGGGCAGAGTGAAAAACTGTTTTTT,CASSTSVGQSEKLFF,-,-,TRBV27,TRBJ1-4
TGTGCCAGCAGCTTCCAGGTAACTAGCAATCAGCCCCAGCATTTT,CASSFQVTSNQPQHF,-,-,TRBV7-2,TRBJ1-5
TGTGCCAGCAGTTTAGGGACAGGTTATGGCTACACCTTC,CASSLGTGYGYTF,few,TRBD1,TRBV27,TRBJ1-2
TGTGCCAGCAGTGGATACGCGGCCGGGGAGCTGTTTTTT,CASSGYAAGELFF,-,-,TRBV2,TRBJ2-2
TGTGCCAGCAGCCCAGATCGAGGGCTGGGGACTGAAGCTTTCTTT,CASSPDRGLGTEAFF,-,-,TRBV7-9,TRBJ1-1
TGTGCCAGCAGCGGGGGACAGTTCACTGAAGCTTTCTTT,CASSGGQFTEAFF,-,TRBD1,TRBV27,TRBJ1-1
TGTGCCATCAGTCCAGCCGGGACTAGCAGCGGTGAGCAGTTCTTC,CAISPAGTSSGEQFF,once,TRBD2,TRBV10-3,TRBJ2-1
TGTGCCAGCAGTGACGGGACAGGGGGCGATACGCAGTATTTT,CASSDGTGGDTQYF,-,TRBD1,TRBV6-4,TRBJ2-3
TGTGCCAGCAGCGACAGGTTTTTGAATGAGCAGTTCTTC,CASSDRFLNEQFF,-,-,TRBV7-2,TRBJ2-1
TGTGCCAGCAGTTTAGGACAGGGGGCCTACGAGCAGTACTTC,CASSLGQGAYEQYF,-,TRBD1,TRBV27,TRBJ2-7
TGTGCCAGCAGTGATGGAAATGAGCAGTTCTTC,CASSDGNEQFF,few,-,TRBV25-1,TRBJ2-1
TGCGCCAGCAGCCTATTAGCGGGAGTCAATAACAATGAGCAGTTCTTC,CASSLLAGVNNNEQFF,-,TRBD2,TRBV5-1,TRBJ2-1
TGTGCCAGCAGTGCCGGACTAGCGGGAGCGACTAACACCGGGGAGCTGTTTTTT,CASSAGLAGATNTGELFF,few,TRBD2,TRBV6-1,TRBJ2-2
TGTGCCAGCAGCGTAGGGCAGGGCGGGAAGGAAGCTTTCTTT,CASSVGQGGKEAFF,-,-,TRBV9,TRBJ1-1
TGCGCCAGCAGCGGGGACAGTAACGAGCAGTACTTC,CASSGDSNEQYF,-,TRBD1,TRBV5-1,TRBJ2-7
TGCGCCAGCAGCCCCCTACAGGTTCGAGAGACCCAGTACTTC,CASSPLQVRETQYF,-,-,TRBV5-1,TRBJ2-5
TGCGCCAGCAGCTTGTTGGGGCAGGGCCCCGGGGAGCTGTTTTTT,CASSLLGQGPGELFF,-,-,TRBV5-1,TRBJ2-2
TGTGCCAGCAGCTTCAGGGGGCAGGGCACTGAAGCTTTCTTT,CASSFRGQGTEAFF,-,TRBD1,TRBV11-2,TRBJ1-1
TGTGCCAGTAGTATTCCGCGGGAGCGAAGCTCCTACAATGAGCAGTTCTTC,CASSIPRERSSYNEQFF,-,TRBD2,TRBV19,TRBJ2-1
TGCGCCAGCAGCTTGGGCCTAGCGGGAGATTCAGATACGCAGTATTTT,CASSLGLAGDSDTQYF,-,TRBD2,TRBV5-1,TRBJ2-3
TGCAGCGTCTCGGGGTCTTCTGGGGCCAACGTCCTGACTTTC,CSVSGSSGANVLTF,few,-,TRBV29-1,TRBJ2-6
TGTGCCAGCAGCCCCCGGACAGGGGCGACAAACACCATATATTTT,CASSPRTGATNTIYF,-,TRBD1,TRBV9,TRBJ1-3
TGTGCCAGCAGCCAAGATGGTACTAGCTGGGAGACCCAGTACTTC,CASSQDGTSWETQYF,-,-,TRBV4-2,TRBJ2-5
TGTGCCAGCAGAGACAGGGGGCTTTTTGGAGATACGCAGTATTTT,CASRDRGLFGDTQYF,-,TRBD1,TRBV6-6,TRBJ2-3
TGTGCCAGCAGCTTGGGGCGGTTCCAAGAGACCCAGTACTTC,CASSLGRFQETQYF,-,-,TRBV5-6,TRBJ2-5
TGTGCCATCGGGACTAGCGGGAATGAGCAGTTCTTC,CAIGTSGNEQFF,-,TRBD2,TRBV10-3,TRBJ2-1
TGTGCCAGCAGCCCCTCCGTGACCCGGGCTAATGAAAAACTGTTTTTT,CASSPSVTRANEKLFF,-,-,TRBV7-2,TRBJ1-4
TGTGCCTTAAGGACTGGCACTGAAGCTTTCTTT,CALRTGTEAFF,few,-,TRBV7-9,TRBJ1-1
TGTGCCAGCATGAAGGCTAGCGGTGATAGGGAGCTGTTTTTT,CASMKASGDRELFF,-,TRBD2,TRBV6-6,TRBJ2-2